This is a list of T cell receptor beta chains from one sample in a study of OX40 agonist ivuxolimab in advanced cancers. The protocol was immunoSEQ multiplex PCR, while the TCRdb copy is restricted to in-frame clones and leaves out a portion. The top ten hold roughly 11% of the sample, which has approximately 45,000 clones, roughly 94% seen once. This material consisted of CD4+ or CD8+ T cells sorted from blood, taken in a trial of the OX40 agonist ivuxolimab. The origin of the receptors is an adult with an advanced solid tumor such as melanoma, head and neck, liver or kidney cancer. The CDR3 runs from the conserved cysteine through the conserved F or W.

v_call	cdr3_aa
TRBV29-1	CSVRGGYQPSYEQYF
TRBV4-3	CASSQEGEKRECNEQFF
TRBV5-1	CASRAGTSGAQETQYF
TRBV11-2	CASSSPTSGLTDTQYF
TRBV14	CASSQVPRGADTQYF
TRBV2	CASDRDRGATGELFF
TRBV7-9	CASLLGPGELFF
TRBV7-9	CASSLPGHNEQFF
TRBV9	CASSVEREGGHGELFF
TRBV6-4	CASSTAGAERGEQFF
TRBV27	CASSFGNNEQFF
TRBV5-1	CASSLGASGPYEQYF
TRBV28	CASSFGRGGVRWFHEQFF
TRBV29-1	CSGNRGSGELFF
TRBV6-6	CASPTMGGATEAFF
TRBV30	CAWSGGTSGASYNEQFF
TRBV28	CASSRSGTSYEQYF
TRBV7-8	CASSSKDTPSSYEQYF
TRBV27	CASRRTGGYEQYF
TRBV29-1	CSVDGLARSYNEQFF
TRBV27	CASSGTGVTQYF
TRBV27	CASSLGPGLRRAQHF
TRBV27	CASSLRYF
TRBV4-3	CASSQVAGEAYEQYF
TRBV4-3	CASSQGTGGIDEQYF
TRBV29-1	CSDGGIGELFF
TRBV28	CASRPRGDQPQHF
TRBV5-6	CASSLLWGGDTEAFF
TRBV27	CASSLEASVSYEQYF
TRBV28	CASRHGTGSSYEQYF
TRBV27	CASSSQGYSYEQYF
TRBV4-3	CASSQDGELRNTDTQYF
TRBV4-3	CASSQDLEGRWTDTQYF
TRBV18	CASSPPDRGTNTEAFF
TRBV27	CASSPGDAGLAGVCEQYF
TRBV4-1	CASSQVLAGASYEQYF
TRBV4-3	CASSQNSGTGVYNEQFF
TRBV4-2	CASSPWGGLAGGFTYNEQFF
TRBV7-2	CASSSYPFYEQYF
TRBV7-8	CASSLRVAGNTIYF
TRBV6-1	CASSEVGLSEQYF
TRBV7-6	CASSLDVASSYEQYF
TRBV11-2	CASRPDRGSGANVLTF
TRBV7-6	CASSSISGSTTYEQYF
TRBV4-1	CASSQQIGLGPLLEQFF
TRBV5-6	CASSLGSGGGNTEAFF
TRBV4-3	CASSQAVWTGAGYTF
TRBV5-6	CASTKSPTQSGANVLTF
TRBV7-9	CASSSQEVEQFF
TRBV27	CASSLSSLAASYNEQFF
TRBV4-2	CASSQTNKLIPQYF